The 25 T cell receptor beta chains below all came from one sample that was sequenced in a study of T cells in Graves' hyperthyroidism and ophthalmopathy (dated by TCRdb to between 2017 and 2020). Library preparation used multiplex PCR. Reads for this sample came from an Illumina HiSeq 2000. The TCR beta CDR3 regions were amplified from RNA transcripts. For the first round of RT-PCR on the TCR CDR3, the HTBI primer set was used together with the Qiagen OneStep RT-PCR kit. Using fastp trimming at Q25 and MiXCR clonotype assembly, TCRdb reanalyzed the public sequencing data and kept in-frame beta chains. Entries that share a CDR3 protein sequence are merged under the most common genes and DNA. This sample comprises 730,000 or so distinct CDR3 sequences, roughly a sixth of them detected only once. Jointly, the top ten make up approximately 15% of the sample. Sequences were obtained from blood. The receptors come from a woman aged 45-60 years with Graves' hyperthyroidism that later progressed to Graves' ophthalmopathy.

This clonotype was recorded a few times. The chain links TRBV4-1 to TRBJ1-4, with D perhaps TRBD1 (5 bases). The CDR3 has 16 residues. V was clipped by 3 bases and J by 5 bases, with 16 bases between them. The germline gives CDR1 MGHRA, CDR2 YSYEKL. CDR3 in amino acids: CASSHATGYRNEKLFF. The CDR3, as DNA: TGCGCCAGCAGCCACGCAACAGGTTACCGGAATGAAAAACTGTTTTTT.

This clonotype was counted ten times or more. J is TRBJ1-1 and V is TRBV9; weak D call: TRBD1 (5 bases). Trimming took 0 bases from V and 0 from J, leaving 12 bases between them. CDR3 length: 16 residues. The germline CDR1 and CDR2 sequences are SGDLS and YYNGEE. In DNA form, the CDR3 reads TGTGCCAGCAGCGTAGAGATGGGGACCGTGAACACTGAAGCTTTCTTT. Its protein product is CASSVEMGTVNTEAFF.

The CDR3 protein is CASRVDRGNEKLFF. Written as DNA, the CDR3 is TGTGCCAGTAGGGTGGACAGGGGTAATGAAAAACTGTTTTTT. V usage is TRBV19 and J usage is TRBJ1-4; 9 bases are shared with TRBD1. Germline CDR1 and CDR2: LNHDA and SQIVND (reference sequence). J gave up 4 bases and V 6 bases, and 3 bases lay outside the gene matches. The CDR3 has 14 residues.

At least ten counts were recorded for this clonotype. CDR3 sequence: CASSLAPGRGEQYF. The CDR3 DNA sequence: TGCGCCAGCAGCTTGGCCCCGGGGAGGGGCGAGCAGTACTTC. This chain connects TRBV5-1 to TRBJ2-7; TRBD2 aligns across 7 bases. Unmatched junction bases numbered 6, after V lost 0 bases and J lost 6 bases. This CDR3 spans 14 amino acids. Germline assignment: CDR1 SGHRS and CDR2 YFSETQ.

The sample holds many counts of this clonotype. V and J are TRBV29-1 and TRBJ2-1, with 10 bases fitting TRBD2. Germline lookup yields CDR1 SQVTM and CDR2 ANQGSEA. This CDR3 spans 15 amino acids. V lost 0 bases, J lost 8 bases, and 7 bases stayed unmatched. CDR3 bases: TGCAGCGTTGAAGACGAACTAGCGGGGTGGGATGAGCAGTTCTTC. It encodes CSVEDELAGWDEQFF.

The rearrangement uses TRBV19 and TRBJ2-3; 10 nucleotides match TRBD2. Losses at the gene ends were 6 bases for V and 3 bases for J; bases not matched to a gene: 9. The CDR3 loop spans 16 amino acids. Germline assignment: CDR1 LNHDA and CDR2 SQIVND (reference sequence). For the CDR3, the DNA is TGTGCCAGTAGCCAGCGGGGGGGCCGAGGAACAGATACGCAGTATTTT. This sequence encodes CASSQRGGRGTDTQYF.

The table lists this clonotype with many counts. V usage is TRBV12-3 or TRBV12-4 and J usage is TRBJ1-2; D might be TRBD1 (5 bases). The CDR3 sequence is 12 residues long. CDR3 sequence: CATGHGSYGYTF. CDR3 DNA sequence: TGTGCTACGGGGCACGGGAGTTATGGCTACACCTTC.

This clonotype was observed a handful of times. The chain couples TRBV6-5 to TRBJ2-7; 7 bases agree with TRBD1. Germline assignment: CDR1 MNHEY and CDR2 SVGAGI. Unmatched junction bases numbered 10, after V lost 4 bases and J lost 4 bases. The CDR3 length is 15 residues. The CDR3 region is CASSSTRQGKYEQYF. The CDR3 nucleotides read TGTGCCAGCAGTTCCACCCGACAGGGAAAGTACGAGCAGTACTTC.

This clonotype was recorded at least ten times. The J gene is TRBJ2-1, the V gene TRBV7-9, with 7 bases matching TRBD1. The V segment lost 1 base and the J segment 2 bases; nucleotides outside the gene matches: 8. The germline V gene encodes CDR1 SEHNR and CDR2 FQNEAQ (reference sequence). The CDR3 extends over 17 amino acids. This chain's CDR3 is CASSLVPAGTAYNEQFF. The CDR3 coding sequence is TGTGCCAGCAGCTTAGTTCCCGCCGGGACAGCCTACAATGAGCAGTTCTTC.

The table lists this clonotype with a few counts. The V call is TRBV25-1, the J call TRBJ1-2, with 12 bases lining up with TRBD1. The V gene end was trimmed by 3 bases and the J gene end by 2 bases; junction bases not matched to a gene: 10. This CDR3 is 18 amino acids long. From germline, CDR1 is MGHDK and CDR2 SYGVNS. CDR3 nucleotides: TGTGCCAGCAGTGATTCCCAGGGGACAGGGGGCGGAAACTATGGCTACACCTTC. This gives the protein CASSDSQGTGGGNYGYTF.

This clonotype was counted between two and nine times. The V call is TRBV19, the J call TRBJ1-5; the match to TRBD1 covers 8 bases. With 7 bases clipped from V and 2 bases from J, the junction kept 7 bases outside the gene matches. The CDR3 totals 15 residues. The V gene's germline CDR1 is LNHDA and CDR2 SQIVND (reference sequence). CDR3 sequence (DNA): TGTGCCAGTACCCCAGGGGGCGGTGGCAATCAGCCCCAGCATTTT. Translating gives CASTPGGGGNQPQHF.

This clonotype has at least ten counts. The chain is built from TRBV30 and TRBJ1-1; D not certain. The CDR3 covers 13 residues. The V gene's germline CDR1 is GTSNPN and CDR2 SVGIG (reference sequence). V shed 5 bases and J shed 5 bases, with 15 bases lying between them. CDR3 residues: CAWSLVGRTEAFF. CDR3 DNA sequence: TGTGCCTGGTCTTTAGTGGGGAGAACTGAAGCTTTCTTT.

The chain links TRBV5-1 to TRBJ2-5; TRBD1 aligns across 7 bases. J gave up 1 base and V 4 bases, and 10 bases lay outside the gene matches. Germline-derived CDR1 and CDR2 are SGHRS and YFSETQ. CDR3 size: 16 residues. This chain's CDR3 is CASSLTLRTGQETQYF. In nucleotides, the CDR3 is TGCGCCAGCAGCCTCACACTAAGGACAGGCCAAGAGACCCAGTACTTC.

The rearrangement uses TRBV5-1 and TRBJ2-5, with 8 nucleotides matching TRBD2. The CDR3 is 17 residues long. V was clipped by 4 bases and J by 2 bases; unmatched bases: 13. CDR1 SGHRS and CDR2 YFSETQ come from the germline V gene. CDR3 sequence (DNA): TGCGCCAGCAGCCCCACGGGTATAGCGGGGAATCAAGAGACCCAGTACTTC. Protein product: CASSPTGIAGNQETQYF.

Only a few counts were recorded for this clonotype. CDR3: CASRNTGNEQFF. The CDR3 DNA reads as TGCGCCAGCAGGAATACGGGCAATGAGCAGTTCTTC. This sequence joins TRBV5-1 and TRBJ2-1; D gene ambiguous. The V gene's germline CDR1 is SGHRS and CDR2 YFSETQ. The CDR3 extends over 12 amino acids. V lost 5 bases to trimming and J lost 6 bases, with 9 bases between them. The full variable domain, with the rest looked up from reference TRBV5-1 and TRBJ2-1, is KAGVTQTPRYLIKTRGQQVTLSCSPISGHRSVSWYQQTPGQGLQFLFEYFSETQRNKGNFPGRFSGRQFSNSRSEMNVSTLELGDSALYLCASRNTGNEQFFGPGTRLTVL.

The chain combines TRBV25-1 with TRBJ1-1, with a tentative D call TRBD1 (6 bases). Germline V lookup: CDR1 MGHDK, CDR2 SYGVNS. Trimming removed 6 bases at V and 0 bases at J, with 11 bases between. The CDR3 loop spans 14 amino acids. CDR3 region: CASRDRLLNTEAFF. The CDR3 region has the DNA TGTGCCAGCAGGGACAGACTCCTGAACACTGAAGCTTTCTTT.

This clonotype showed up many times. The J gene is TRBJ1-2, the V gene TRBV2, with 9 positions matching TRBD1. This CDR3 has 13 residues. With 6 bases clipped from V and 4 bases from J, the junction kept 3 bases outside the gene matches. In germline, CDR1 is SNHLY, CDR2 FYNNEI. The CDR3 coding sequence is TGTGCCAGCAGAGGGACAGGGACCTATGGCTACACCTTC. Translating it yields CASRGTGTYGYTF.

This clonotype was counted many times. The chain joins TRBV3-1 to TRBJ2-5; tentatively, D is TRBD1 (6 bases). Germline V CDR1 and CDR2: LGHDT, YNNKEL (reference sequence). Trimming removed 0 bases from V and 5 bases from J, with 16 bases in between. This CDR3 spans 16 amino acids. CDR3 in amino acids: CASSQDGQGYEETQYF. CDR3 DNA sequence: TGTGCCAGCAGCCAAGATGGGCAGGGGTACGAGGAGACCCAGTACTTC.

The chain employs TRBV10-2 and TRBJ1-2, with a possible D match to TRBD1 (5 bases). Germline-derived CDR1 and CDR2 are WSHSY and SAAADI. V was shortened by 6 bases and J by 4 bases, with 15 bases between the two germline ends. This CDR3 comprises 14 residues. CDR3 residues: CASRLRDGGYGYTF. The CDR3 DNA sequence: TGCGCCAGCAGGCTTAGGGACGGCGGCTATGGCTACACCTTC.

This clonotype was observed at least ten times. The V and J genes are TRBV12-3 or TRBV12-4 and TRBJ1-1; D not resolved. Trimming pared 6 bases from V and 1 base from J, leaving 9 bases between. The CDR3 runs 13 residues. CDR3 nucleotide sequence: TGTGCCAGCAGCCCTAAGGGGAACACTGAAGCTTTCTTT. Protein sequence: CASSPKGNTEAFF.

The J gene is TRBJ2-3, the V gene TRBV3-1, with a tentative D call TRBD1 (6 bases). V dropped 4 bases and J dropped 0 bases, with 11 bases sitting between them. CDR1 is LGHDT and CDR2 is YNNKEL in the germline V gene (reference sequence). The CDR3 loop spans 15 amino acids. The CDR3 loop is CASSRDTLSTDTQYF. In DNA form, the CDR3 reads TGTGCCAGCAGCCGGGACACCCTGAGCACAGATACGCAGTATTTT.

This clonotype was seen repeatedly, ten times or more. The V gene is TRBV12-3 or TRBV12-4, the J gene TRBJ2-1; D is ambiguous. The CDR3 has 13 amino acids. The V end lost 7 bases, the J end lost 4 bases, and 11 bases lay between the germline ends. CDR3: CASNGRLYNEQFF. The DNA of the CDR3 is TGTGCCAGCAACGGGCGTTTGTACAATGAGCAGTTCTTC.

In its sample, this clonotype was seen many times. The chain combines TRBV20-1 with TRBJ1-5; maybe TRBD1 (6 bases). Germline V gene sequence: CDR1 DFQATT, CDR2 SNEGSKA (reference sequence). V was cut by 1 base and J by 6 bases, with 13 bases left in between. The CDR3 runs to 14 residues. The CDR3 DNA sequence: TGCAGTGCTAGAGCCAGGGGAGAAAGTCAGCCCCAGCATTTT. Its translation is CSARARGESQPQHF.

This clonotype came up a few times. CDR3 in amino acids: CASSQAGGSREKLFF. The CDR3 region has the DNA TGTGCCAGCAGCCAAGCCGGCGGGAGTCGTGAAAAACTGTTTTTT. The chain couples TRBV3-1 to TRBJ1-4; no firm D call. Germline V gene lookup returns CDR1 LGHDT and CDR2 YNNKEL (reference sequence). CDR3 length equals 15 residues. V was trimmed by 1 base and J by 7 bases, leaving 13 bases between them.

This clonotype was detected ten times or more. The J gene is TRBJ2-3, the V gene TRBV6-5; 14 bases match TRBD2. The V gene's germline CDR1 is MNHEY and CDR2 SVGAGI. This CDR3 is 16 amino acids long. V was clipped by 5 bases and J by 5 bases; unmatched bases: 6. CDR3 in DNA: TGTGCCAGCAGTAGAACCGGGACTAGCGGGGGAGATACGCAGTATTTT. Protein product: CASSRTGTSGGDTQYF.